These 16 T cell receptor beta chains came from one sample sequenced in a study of naive and memory T cell subsets. General study findings and limits: Especially in CD8 cells, naive repertoires contained a few larger clonotypes, possibly CD45RA-re-expressing memory cells.

Two oligonucleotides, mixed equimolar, formed the beta constant-region primer covering TRBC1 and TRBC2. The ligated cDNA underwent four PCR rounds using SP2 and nested alpha and beta constant-region primers. TCRdb used MiXCR to reprocess the UMI-ligation and nested PCR reads, holding one entry per CDR3 protein. The repertoire holds 98,000 or so distinct CDR3 sequences, with 11% as singletons. The antigens for these receptors are not known. Sequenced: naive CD4+ T cells from blood. The receptors derive from a human donor in good health.

The genes are TRBV12-3 or TRBV12-4 and TRBJ1-5; 9 nucleotides match TRBD1. The CDR3 extends over 15 amino acids. V lost 6 bases and J lost 7; bases outside the gene matches: 10. The CDR3 DNA is TGTGCCAGCAGCCGAACCGACAGGGGGAGGCAGCCCCAGCATTTT. Its protein is CASSRTDRGRQPQHF.

The chain has TRBV19 and TRBJ2-7; 10 nucleotides align to TRBD2. After removal of 2 bases from V and 1 base from J, the junction contained 2 bases not matched to a gene. This CDR3 is 15 amino acids long. Germline CDR1 LNHDA, CDR2 SQIVND (reference sequence). DNA for the CDR3: TGTGCCAGTAGTATAATTAGCGGGAGGTCCTACGAGCAGTACTTC. It translates to CASSIISGRSYEQYF.

This clonotype has just a few counts. The chain combines TRBV5-6 with TRBJ2-7; perhaps TRBD2 as D (7 bases). This CDR3 comprises 14 residues. V lost 4 bases and J 7 bases, leaving 18 bases between the germline ends. CDR1 is SGHDT and CDR2 is YYEEEE in the germline V gene. Here the CDR3 DNA reads TGTGCCAGCAGCCTCGGAGGGGGGGCGCGGGAGCAGTACTTC. It encodes CASSLGGGAREQYF.

This clonotype was seen a handful of times. The chain uses TRBV5-1 and TRBJ2-5, with a tentative D call TRBD1 (6 bases). V gave up 0 bases and J gave up 5 bases, with 14 bases separating them. The germline V gene has CDR1 SGHRS and CDR2 YFSETQ. CDR3 size: 15 residues. CDR3: CASSLAVTGSETQYF. The CDR3 region has the DNA TGCGCCAGCAGCTTGGCCGTGACAGGTTCGGAGACCCAGTACTTC.

This clonotype was seen only a few times. The chain is built from TRBV4-2 and TRBJ2-1; the D gene could be TRBD1 or TRBD2 (5 bases each). In germline, CDR1 is LGHNA, CDR2 YNFKEQ. This CDR3 has 19 residues. Trimming took 1 base from V and 0 from J, leaving 19 bases between them. The CDR3 region is CASSQGGLAGEPSYNEQFF. The CDR3 DNA is TGTGCCAGCAGCCAAGGGGGCCTAGCTGGCGAACCCTCCTACAATGAGCAGTTCTTC.

This clonotype was recorded a few times. The rearrangement joins TRBV7-2 to TRBJ2-3, with TRBD2 matching over 7 bases. The CDR3 is 15 residues long. Per germline, CDR1 SGHTA and CDR2 FQGNSA. With V trimmed by 2 bases and J by 2 bases, 4 bases remained unmatched. The CDR3 sequence is CASSLMGGYTDTQYF. The DNA for the CDR3 is TGTGCCAGCAGCTTAATGGGAGGGTACACAGATACGCAGTATTTT.

CDR3 DNA sequence: TGTGCCAGCAGCCTCGGGGGGCCCGTTTACAATGAGCAGTTCTTC. Translated: CASSLGGPVYNEQFF. V usage is TRBV7-2 and J usage is TRBJ2-1, with D perhaps matching TRBD2 (7 bases). Per germline, CDR1 SGHTA and CDR2 FQGNSA. V was cut by 5 bases and J by 4 bases, with 15 bases left in between. This CDR3 region has 15 residues.

This clonotype has only a few counts. This rearrangement joins TRBV10-3 to TRBJ2-3, with no clear D. Germline assignment: CDR1 ENHRY and CDR2 SYGVKD. The V and J ends lost 8 bases and 2 bases respectively, with 8 bases between them. There are 12 residues in the CDR3. This CDR3 is CAIGELTDTQYF. The CDR3 DNA follows: TGTGCCATCGGGGAACTCACAGATACGCAGTATTTT.

About this clonotype itself: The junction and the germline gene differ at one end; a read error may be behind it. The gene calls are TRBV9 and TRBJ2-7; 10 nucleotides match TRBD1. Germline V CDR1 and CDR2: SGDLS, YYNGEE. The CDR3 has 14 amino acids. The CDR3 sequence: CVSSATGQGYEQYF. CDR3 nucleotides: TGTGTCAGCAGCGCCACGGGACAGGGGTACGAGCAGTACTTC.

At least ten counts were recorded for this clonotype. This chain links TRBV24-1 with TRBJ2-7; D possibly corresponds to TRBD2 (7 bases). Germline values: CDR1 KGHDR, CDR2 SFDVKD. Trimming stripped 3 bases from V and 3 bases from J, with 14 bases between. This CDR3 spans 15 amino acids. As DNA, the CDR3 is TGTGCCACCAGTGATAGGGAGGGGGGGCACTACGAGCAGTACTTC. Amino acid sequence: CATSDREGGHYEQYF.

V is TRBV2 and J is TRBJ2-3, with D maybe TRBD2 (6 bases). Trimming took 0 bases from V and 4 from J, leaving 23 bases between them. Germline assignment: CDR1 SNHLY and CDR2 FYNNEI. The CDR3 spans 19 residues. For the CDR3, the DNA is TGTGCCAGCAGTGAAGCGCCTTACGGGACTGGGAAAGGGGCAGATACGCAGTATTTT. Translated, it gives CASSEAPYGTGKGADTQYF.

J is TRBJ1-4 and V is TRBV20-1, with 7 bases matching TRBD1. Germline assignment: CDR1 DFQATT and CDR2 SNEGSKA (reference sequence). V dropped 3 bases and J dropped 8; count of bases not matched to a gene: 15. The CDR3 length is 16 residues. CDR3 DNA: TGCAGTGCTAGCTCCGGGACAGACCCGAGGAGCGAAAAACTGTTTTTT. Encoded protein: CSASSGTDPRSEKLFF.

This clonotype was detected ten times or more. This chain's CDR3 is CASSYGGTGYNEQFF. Here the CDR3 DNA reads TGTGCCAGCAGTTACGGCGGGACAGGTTACAATGAGCAGTTCTTC. The chain uses TRBV6-2 or TRBV6-3 and TRBJ2-1; 8 bases align to TRBD1. Germline V gives CDR1 MNHEY, CDR2 SVGEGT. The CDR3 is 15 amino acids. J was trimmed by 4 bases and V by 2 bases; bases with no gene match: 4.

This clonotype appeared a few times. The V and J genes are TRBV24-1 and TRBJ2-3; D is unclear. The germline gives CDR1 KGHDR, CDR2 SFDVKD. This CDR3 has 14 residues. Trimming left V 6 bases short and J 4 bases short, with 13 bases between. CDR3 in amino acids: CATSPRRRPDTQYF. The CDR3 region has the DNA TGTGCCACCAGTCCCCGAAGGAGACCAGATACGCAGTATTTT.

The rearrangement joins TRBV18 to TRBJ1-5; the D is unclear. The CDR3 consists of 16 residues. Germline CDR1 KGHSH, CDR2 LQKENI. Trimming took off 3 bases at V and 0 bases at J, with 12 bases between the two ends. The CDR3 DNA sequence: TGTGCCAGCTCACCTACTACCCGTTTTAGCAATCAGCCCCAGCATTTT. Amino acid sequence: CASSPTTRFSNQPQHF.

The chain carries TRBV12-3 or TRBV12-4 and TRBJ2-7, with a possible D match to TRBD2 (5 bases). Trimming removed 6 bases at V and 2 bases at J, with 17 bases between. The CDR3 totals 15 residues. CDR3: CASRPLSGPPYEQYF. CDR3 coding DNA: TGTGCCAGCAGGCCTCTGAGCGGTCCCCCCTACGAGCAGTACTTC.